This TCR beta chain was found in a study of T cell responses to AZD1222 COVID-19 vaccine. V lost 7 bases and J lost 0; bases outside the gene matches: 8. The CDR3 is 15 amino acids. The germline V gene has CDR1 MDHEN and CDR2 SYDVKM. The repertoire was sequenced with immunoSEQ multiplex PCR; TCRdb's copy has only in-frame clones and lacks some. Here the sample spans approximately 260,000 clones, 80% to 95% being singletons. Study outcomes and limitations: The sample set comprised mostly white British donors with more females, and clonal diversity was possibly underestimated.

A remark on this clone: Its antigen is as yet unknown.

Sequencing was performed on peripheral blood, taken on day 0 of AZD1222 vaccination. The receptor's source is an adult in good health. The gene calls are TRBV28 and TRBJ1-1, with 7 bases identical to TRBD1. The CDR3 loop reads CASKAPGGMNTEAFF. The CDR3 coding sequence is TGTGCCAGCAAGGCCCCAGGGGGGATGAACACTGAAGCTTTCTTT.